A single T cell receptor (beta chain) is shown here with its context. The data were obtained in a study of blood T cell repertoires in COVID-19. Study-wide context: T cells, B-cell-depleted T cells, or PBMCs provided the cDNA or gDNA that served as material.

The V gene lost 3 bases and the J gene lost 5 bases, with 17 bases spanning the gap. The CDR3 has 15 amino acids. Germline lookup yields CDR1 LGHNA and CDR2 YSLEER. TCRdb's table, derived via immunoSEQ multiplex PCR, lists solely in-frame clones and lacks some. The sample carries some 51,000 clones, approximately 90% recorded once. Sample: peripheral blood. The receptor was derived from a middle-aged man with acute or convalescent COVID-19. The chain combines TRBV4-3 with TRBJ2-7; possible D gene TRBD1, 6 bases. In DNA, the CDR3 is TGCGCCAGCAGCCAGGACAGACCGGGAATGGACGAGCAGTACTTC. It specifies CASSQDRPGMDEQYF.